A single T cell receptor (beta chain) is shown here with its context. This clonotype has ten or more counts. Its antigen is currently not known. Within one base of it there is no much larger clone, and no base qualities were kept. This beta chain is an unintended read in a library built for alpha chains; its size means little. Compared with germline, V lacks 5 bases and J lacks 0 bases; bases without a gene match: 3. The CDR3 runs 15 amino acids, cysteine and phenylalanine included. Here the CDR3 DNA is all that survives: 45 bases in frame from base 1. Libraries were constructed by 5' RACE. Data came from a NextSeq 500. The TCR library protocol attached a unique molecular identifier to each TCR cDNA molecule to allow correction of PCR and sequencing errors. The original pipeline was this. Decombinator tools were used for TCR identification, UMI-based error correction and CDR3 extraction. Expanded TCRs were defined as those above a frequency of 2 per 1,000, corresponding to the top 1% of the tumor frequency distribution. Rényi diversity was computed with the R vegan package after subsampling each repertoire 100 times to 5,000 TCRs. To build CDR3 similarity networks, amino acid triplet string-kernel similarity was used, and CDR3s were connected when their pairwise similarity was above 0.82. TCRdb ran its own pipeline on the public reads, namely fastp trimming at Q25 and MiXCR clone calling, and kept in-frame beta chains. Each entry merges the rows of one CDR3 protein and shows their most common DNA and genes. The V and J calls, along with clone size, are taken from TCRdb and not from the paper's own processing. Counted in this sample were 10,000 to 15,000 distinct CDR3 sequences; 3% to 5% of them appeared once. Of the sample, 40% to 45% falls within the top ten clones.

This entry belongs to a study of spatial heterogeneity in lung cancer (dated by TCRdb to between 2019 and 2020). At the level of the whole study: Beta-chain transcripts were consistently detected in greater numbers than alpha-chain transcripts, which likely reflected higher beta-chain transcript abundance. In the raw uncorrected reads, each unique combination of TCR and UMI appeared more than ten times on average. The study quantitatively compared TCR alpha and beta repertoires across multiple tumor regions, matched nontumor lung and blood in non-small cell lung cancer. Nonsynonymous mutation counts, determined by whole-exome sequencing of tumor tissue, were related to features of the TCR repertoire. At surgery, roughly 220 tumor regions, around 64 matched nontumor lung samples and more than 55 PBMC samples were TCR-sequenced for both alpha and beta chains. General study outcomes and caveats: Additional single-cell paired TCR alpha and beta sequencing was considered necessary to confirm, at a functional level, the hypothesis that regional TCRs recognize regional mutations. Ubiquitous expanded tumor TCRs were found in blood more often at tumor resection than at routine follow-up.

This specimen's time point label, interpreted: sample taken at primary tumor resection. Without any cell sorting, TCR sequencing was performed on whole RNA extracted either from tumor and nontumor lung tissue or from cryopreserved PBMC samples. Samples were obtained from around 72 patients with early-stage, untreated non-small cell lung cancer from the lung TRACERx cohort. A patient was chosen for TCR sequencing only when enough RNA was available from at least two tumor regions. The TCR was taken from a male donor with early-stage non-small cell lung cancer. This chain is built from TRBV12-3 or TRBV12-4 and TRBJ2-1; 8 bases in between match TRBD1. The sequenced sample was PBMCs, obtained at surgery. The CDR3 has the sequence CASSGDRSSYNEQFF. The DNA sequence is TGTGCCAGCAGTGGGGACAGGAGCTCCTACAATGAGCAGTTCTTC.